This T cell receptor beta chain emerged from a study of OX40 agonist ivuxolimab in advanced cancers. Whole-study context: The drug used for patients, ivuxolimab, was an agonistic anti-OX40 (CD134) antibody. While on treatment, patients had intravenous ivuxolimab at 0.01 to 10 mg/kg every 2 weeks.

General study findings and limits: There was clonal expansion of CD4+ and CD8+ blood T cells by week 6 at 0.1 to 3.0 mg/kg. No determination was made of the antigen specificity of the expanded peripheral T cells.

Assay used: immunoSEQ multiplex PCR; TCRdb lists only in-frame clones, some missing. The top ten hold approximately 10% of the sample, which has approximately 46,000 clones, 70% to 90% seen once. In the case of this clone: Its antigen is unknown.

The CDR3 runs 13 residues. V was clipped by 3 bases and J by 3 bases, with 9 bases between them. The germline CDR1 and CDR2 sequences are MGHRA and YSYEKL. This TCR came from an adult with an advanced solid tumor such as melanoma, head and neck, liver or kidney cancer. Sequences were derived from CD4+ or CD8+ T cells sorted from blood, sampled in a trial of the OX40 agonist ivuxolimab. This chain uses TRBV4-1 with TRBJ2-7, with D maybe TRBD1 (6 bases). The CDR3 sequence: CASSHPGDYEQYF. CDR3 coding DNA: TGCGCCAGCAGCCACCCAGGGGACTACGAGCAGTACTTC.